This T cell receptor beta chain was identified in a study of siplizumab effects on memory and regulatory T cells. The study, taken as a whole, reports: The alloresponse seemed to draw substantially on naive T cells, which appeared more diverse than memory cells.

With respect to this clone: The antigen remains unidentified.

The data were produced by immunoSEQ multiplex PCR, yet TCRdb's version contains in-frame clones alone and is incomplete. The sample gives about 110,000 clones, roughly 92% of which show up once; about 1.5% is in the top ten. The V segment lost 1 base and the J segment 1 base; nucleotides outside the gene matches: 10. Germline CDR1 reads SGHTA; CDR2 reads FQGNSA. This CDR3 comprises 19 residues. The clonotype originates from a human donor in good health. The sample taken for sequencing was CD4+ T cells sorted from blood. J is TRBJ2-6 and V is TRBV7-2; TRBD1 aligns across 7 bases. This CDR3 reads CASSLEGQREKSGANVLTF. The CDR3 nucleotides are TGTGCCAGCAGCTTAGAGGGACAGAGAGAAAAGTCTGGGGCCAACGTCCTGACTTTC.